The 2 T cell receptor beta chains below were found in one sample sequenced in a study of T cells in Graves' hyperthyroidism and ophthalmopathy. The CDR3 regions of TCR beta were amplified from RNA transcripts. The TCR CDR3 first-round RT-PCR relied on the HTBI primer set. TCRdb used MiXCR to reprocess the multiplex PCR reads, holding one entry per CDR3 protein. The data hold more than 150,000 distinct CDR3 sequences, with 15% to 20% observed a single time. Sequencing was carried out using blood. The receptors derive from a woman aged 45-65 years with Graves' hyperthyroidism.

This clonotype was counted only a few times. This chain connects TRBV5-1 to TRBJ1-2; D might be TRBD1 (6 bases). The CDR3 runs to 15 residues. V dropped 0 bases and J dropped 3 bases, with 12 bases sitting between them. Germline V gene data show CDR1 as SGHRS and CDR2 as YFSETQ. CDR3 bases: TGCGCCAGCAGCTTGGTTGGACAGCCTTACTATGGCTACACCTTC. As protein: CASSLVGQPYYGYTF.

CDR3 residues: CASSSYGEVSGNTIYF. CDR3 in DNA: TGTGCCAGCAGCTCATATGGGGAAGTGTCTGGAAACACCATATATTTT. The gene calls are TRBV9 and TRBJ1-3; unclear D gene. The germline CDR1 and CDR2 sequences are SGDLS and YYNGEE. The CDR3 has 16 amino acids. V was pared by 4 bases and J by 1 base, with 15 bases between.